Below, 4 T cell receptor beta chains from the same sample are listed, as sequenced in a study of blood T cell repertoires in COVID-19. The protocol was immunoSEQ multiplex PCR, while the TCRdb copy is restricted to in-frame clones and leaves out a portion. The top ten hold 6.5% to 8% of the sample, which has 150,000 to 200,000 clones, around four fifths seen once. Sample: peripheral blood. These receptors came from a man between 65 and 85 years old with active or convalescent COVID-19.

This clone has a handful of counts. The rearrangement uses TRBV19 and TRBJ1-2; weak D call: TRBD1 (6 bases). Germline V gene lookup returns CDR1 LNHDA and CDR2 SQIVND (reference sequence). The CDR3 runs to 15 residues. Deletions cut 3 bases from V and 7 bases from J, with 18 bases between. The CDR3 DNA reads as TGTGCCAGTAGTATGGGGGCCAGGGAATACGGTGGCTACACCTTC. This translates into CASSMGAREYGGYTF.

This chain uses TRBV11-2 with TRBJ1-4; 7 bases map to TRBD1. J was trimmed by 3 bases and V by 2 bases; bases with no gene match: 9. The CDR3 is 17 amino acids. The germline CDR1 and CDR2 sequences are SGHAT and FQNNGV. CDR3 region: CASSLMGQLYPNEKLFF. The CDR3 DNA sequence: TGTGCCAGCAGCTTAATGGGACAGCTGTACCCTAATGAAAAACTGTTTTTT.

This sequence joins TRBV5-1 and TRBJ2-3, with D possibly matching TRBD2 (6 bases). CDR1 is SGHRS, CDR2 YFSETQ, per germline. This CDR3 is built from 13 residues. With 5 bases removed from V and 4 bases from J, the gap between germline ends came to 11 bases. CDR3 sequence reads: CASRGTRADTQYF. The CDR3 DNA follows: TGCGCCAGCAGGGGGACTCGGGCAGATACGCAGTATTTT.

This chain's CDR3 is CASSPDSDNEQFF. The CDR3, as DNA: TGTGCCAGCTCACCAGACTCGGACAATGAGCAGTTCTTC. The chain employs TRBV18 and TRBJ2-1; D is uncertain. Germline V gene sequence: CDR1 KGHSH, CDR2 LQKENI. This CDR3 is built from 13 residues. V lost 2 bases and J lost 5, with 7 bases in between.